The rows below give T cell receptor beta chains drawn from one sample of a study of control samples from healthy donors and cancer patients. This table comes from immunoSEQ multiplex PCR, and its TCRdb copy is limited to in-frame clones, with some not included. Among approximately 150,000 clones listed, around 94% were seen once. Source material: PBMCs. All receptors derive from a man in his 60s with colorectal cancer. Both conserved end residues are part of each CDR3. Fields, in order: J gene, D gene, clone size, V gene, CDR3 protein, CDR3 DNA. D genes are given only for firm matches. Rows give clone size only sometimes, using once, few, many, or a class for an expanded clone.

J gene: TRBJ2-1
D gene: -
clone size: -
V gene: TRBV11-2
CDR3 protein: CASSPRIGVGEQFF
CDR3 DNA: TGTGCCAGCAGCCCGAGGATTGGGGTGGGGGAGCAGTTCTTC

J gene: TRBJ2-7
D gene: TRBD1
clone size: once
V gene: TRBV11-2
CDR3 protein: CASSLGQGTGEQYF
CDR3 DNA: TGTGCCAGCAGCTTGGGACAGGGGACGGGCGAGCAGTACTTC

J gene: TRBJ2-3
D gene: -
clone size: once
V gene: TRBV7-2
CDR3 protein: CASSVKGSTDTQYF
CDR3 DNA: TGTGCCAGCAGCGTAAAGGGGAGCACAGATACGCAGTATTTT

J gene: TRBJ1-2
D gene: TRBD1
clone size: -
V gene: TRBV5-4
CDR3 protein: CASSPQGQRYGYTF
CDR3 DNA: TGTGCCAGCAGTCCCCAGGGACAGAGATATGGCTACACCTTC

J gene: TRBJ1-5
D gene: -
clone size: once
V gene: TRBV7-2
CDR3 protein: CASSLVVGANQPQHF
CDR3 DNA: TGTGCCAGCAGCTTAGTGGTGGGGGCCAATCAGCCCCAGCATTTT

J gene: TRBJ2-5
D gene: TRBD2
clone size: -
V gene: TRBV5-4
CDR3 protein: CASSLSGGETQYF
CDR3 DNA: TGTGCCAGCAGCCTTAGCGGGGGAGAGACCCAGTACTTC

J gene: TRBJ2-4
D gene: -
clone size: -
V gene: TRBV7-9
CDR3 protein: CASSLFQGGTKNIQYF
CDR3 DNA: TGTGCCAGCAGCTTATTCCAGGGGGGAACCAAAAACATTCAGTACTTC

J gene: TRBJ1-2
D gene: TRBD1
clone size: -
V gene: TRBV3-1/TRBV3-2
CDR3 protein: CASSPTGTGNGYTF
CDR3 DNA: TGTGCCAGCAGCCCGACCGGGACAGGGAATGGCTACACCTTC

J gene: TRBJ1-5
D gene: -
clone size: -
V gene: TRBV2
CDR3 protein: CASSVFQTHQPQHF
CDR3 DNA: TGTGCCAGCAGTGTTTTTCAGACGCATCAGCCCCAGCATTTT

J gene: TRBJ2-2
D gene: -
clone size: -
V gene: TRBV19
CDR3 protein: CASTSGRDTNTGELFF
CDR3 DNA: TGTGCCAGTACCTCAGGCCGGGACACGAACACCGGGGAGCTGTTTTTT

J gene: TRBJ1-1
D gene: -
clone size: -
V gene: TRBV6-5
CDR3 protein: CASSYRLNTEAFF
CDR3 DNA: TGTGCCAGCAGTTACAGGTTGAACACTGAAGCTTTCTTT

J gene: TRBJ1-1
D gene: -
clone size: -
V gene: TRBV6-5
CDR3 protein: CASSRGTTEAFF
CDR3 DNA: TGTGCCAGCAGTCGAGGTACCACTGAAGCTTTCTTT

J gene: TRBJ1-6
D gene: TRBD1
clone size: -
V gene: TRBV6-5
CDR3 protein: CASSFGQGNSPLHF
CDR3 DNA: TGTGCCAGCAGTTTCGGACAGGGAAATTCACCCCTCCACTTT

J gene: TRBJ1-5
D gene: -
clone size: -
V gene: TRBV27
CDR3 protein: CASSQLDSNQPQHF
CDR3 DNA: TGTGCCAGCAGTCAGCTGGATAGCAATCAGCCCCAGCATTTT

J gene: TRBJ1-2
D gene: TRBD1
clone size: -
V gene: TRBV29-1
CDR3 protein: CSVEGTGTPGYTF
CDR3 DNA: TGCAGCGTTGAGGGGACAGGGACCCCTGGCTACACCTTC

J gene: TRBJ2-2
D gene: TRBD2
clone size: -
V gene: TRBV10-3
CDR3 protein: CAISSLLAGGTGELFF
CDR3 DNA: TGTGCCATCAGTTCTCTACTAGCGGGGGGCACCGGGGAGCTGTTTTTT

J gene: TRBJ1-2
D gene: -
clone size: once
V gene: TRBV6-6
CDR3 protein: CASSHGGAANYGYTF
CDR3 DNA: TGTGCCAGCAGCCACGGGGGGGCGGCTAACTATGGCTACACCTTC

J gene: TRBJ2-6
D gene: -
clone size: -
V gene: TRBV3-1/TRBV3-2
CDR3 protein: CASSPSGAGANVLTF
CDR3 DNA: TGTGCCAGCAGCCCCTCTGGGGCTGGGGCCAACGTCCTGACTTTC

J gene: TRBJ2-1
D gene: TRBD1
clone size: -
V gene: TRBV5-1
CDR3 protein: CASSSGTAGNEQFF
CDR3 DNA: TGCGCCAGCAGCTCGGGGACAGCAGGCAATGAGCAGTTCTTC

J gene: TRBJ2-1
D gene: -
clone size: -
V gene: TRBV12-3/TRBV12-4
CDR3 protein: CASSPFLGIEQFF
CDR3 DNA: TGTGCCAGCAGTCCGTTCTTAGGAATTGAGCAGTTCTTC

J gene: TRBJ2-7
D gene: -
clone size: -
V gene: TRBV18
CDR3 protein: CASLPGPPEGVYEQYF
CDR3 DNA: TGTGCCAGCCTTCCGGGACCCCCCGAGGGAGTCTACGAGCAGTACTTC

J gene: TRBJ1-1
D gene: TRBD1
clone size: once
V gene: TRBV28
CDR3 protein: CASSSGQGILEAFF
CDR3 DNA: TGTGCCAGCAGCTCCGGACAGGGGATCCTAGAAGCTTTCTTT

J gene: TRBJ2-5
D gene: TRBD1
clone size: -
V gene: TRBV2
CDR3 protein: CASFSGQALQETQYF
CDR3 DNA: TGTGCCAGCTTTTCGGGACAGGCACTCCAAGAGACCCAGTACTTC

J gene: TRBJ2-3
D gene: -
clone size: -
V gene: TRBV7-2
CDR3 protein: CASSPKGGATTDTQYF
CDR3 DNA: TGTGCCAGCAGCCCTAAAGGCGGGGCGACCACAGATACGCAGTATTTT

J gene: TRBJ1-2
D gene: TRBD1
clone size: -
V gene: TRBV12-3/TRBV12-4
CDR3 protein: CASRGQGIYGYTF
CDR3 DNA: TGTGCCAGCAGGGGACAGGGGATCTATGGCTACACCTTC

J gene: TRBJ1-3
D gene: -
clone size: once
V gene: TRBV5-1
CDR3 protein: CASTSFSGNTIYF
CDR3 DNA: TGCGCCAGCACGAGTTTCTCTGGAAACACCATATATTTT

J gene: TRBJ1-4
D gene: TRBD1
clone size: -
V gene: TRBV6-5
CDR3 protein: CASTYSTGVGEKLFF
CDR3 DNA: TGTGCCAGCACCTATAGCACAGGGGTGGGGGAAAAACTGTTTTTT

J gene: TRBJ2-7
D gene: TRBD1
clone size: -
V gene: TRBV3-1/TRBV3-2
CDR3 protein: CASSRTWTTGGQGSSYEQYF
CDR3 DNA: TGTGCCAGCAGTCGCACCTGGACGACTGGGGGACAGGGCAGCTCCTACGAGCAGTACTTC

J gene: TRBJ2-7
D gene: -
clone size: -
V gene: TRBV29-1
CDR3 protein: CSVEKGYEQYF
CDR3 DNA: TGCAGCGTCGAAAAGGGTTACGAGCAGTACTTC

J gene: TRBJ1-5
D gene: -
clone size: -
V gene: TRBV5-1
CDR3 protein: CASSLDDNQPQHF
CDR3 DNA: TGCGCCAGCAGCTTGGATGATAATCAGCCCCAGCATTTT

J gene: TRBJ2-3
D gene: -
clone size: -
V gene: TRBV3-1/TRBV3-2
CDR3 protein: CASSRLVSDTQYF
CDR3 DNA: TGTGCCAGCAGTCGACTAGTCTCGGATACGCAGTATTTT

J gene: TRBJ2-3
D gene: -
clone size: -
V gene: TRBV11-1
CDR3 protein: CASSFAGAGTDTQYF
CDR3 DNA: TGTGCCAGCAGCTTTGCGGGGGCCGGGACAGATACGCAGTATTTT

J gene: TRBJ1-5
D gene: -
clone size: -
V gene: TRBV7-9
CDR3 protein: CASSSSWGPDQPQHF
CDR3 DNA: TGTGCCAGCAGCTCCTCATGGGGGCCGGATCAGCCCCAGCATTTT

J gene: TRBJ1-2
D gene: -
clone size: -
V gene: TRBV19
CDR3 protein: CASNSGGSGYTF
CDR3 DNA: TGTGCCAGTAATTCCGGGGGCAGCGGCTACACCTTC

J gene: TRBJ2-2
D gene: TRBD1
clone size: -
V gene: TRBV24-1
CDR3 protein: CATSESDRVTGELFF
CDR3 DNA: TGTGCCACCAGTGAGTCGGACAGGGTCACCGGGGAGCTGTTTTTT

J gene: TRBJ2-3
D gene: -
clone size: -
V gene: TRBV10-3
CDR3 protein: CAISPLATDTQYF
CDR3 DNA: TGTGCCATCAGTCCCTTAGCGACAGATACGCAGTATTTT

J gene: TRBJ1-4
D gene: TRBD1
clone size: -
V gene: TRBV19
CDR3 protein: CASSSVAGGSEKLFF
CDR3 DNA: TGTGCCAGTAGTTCAGTTGCAGGGGGGAGTGAAAAACTGTTTTTT

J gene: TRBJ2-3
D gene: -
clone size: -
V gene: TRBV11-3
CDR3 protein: CASSLWIKGPDTQYF
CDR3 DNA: TGTGCCAGCAGCTTGTGGATCAAAGGCCCAGATACGCAGTATTTT

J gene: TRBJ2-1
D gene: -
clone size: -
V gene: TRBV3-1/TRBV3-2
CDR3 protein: CASSQDGRLRFF
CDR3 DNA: TGTGCCAGCAGCCAAGATGGGCGCCTAAGGTTCTTC

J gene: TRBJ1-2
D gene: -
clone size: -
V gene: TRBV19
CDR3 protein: CASSNRDYGYTF
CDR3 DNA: TGTGCCAGTAGTAACCGGGACTATGGCTACACCTTC

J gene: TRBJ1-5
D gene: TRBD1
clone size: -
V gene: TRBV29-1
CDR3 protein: CSAGQGDQPQHF
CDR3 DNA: TGCAGCGCCGGACAGGGGGATCAGCCCCAGCATTTT

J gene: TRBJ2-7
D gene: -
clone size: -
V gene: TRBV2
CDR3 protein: CASSASWEQYF
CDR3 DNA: TGTGCCAGCAGTGCTAGCTGGGAGCAGTACTTC

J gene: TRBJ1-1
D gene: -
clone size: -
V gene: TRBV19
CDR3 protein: CASRRGPNTEAFF
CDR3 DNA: TGTGCCAGTAGGAGAGGACCGAACACTGAAGCTTTCTTT

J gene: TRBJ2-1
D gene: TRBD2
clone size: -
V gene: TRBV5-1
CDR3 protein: CASSSGTSGYNEQFF
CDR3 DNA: TGCGCCAGCAGCTCCGGGACTAGCGGCTACAATGAGCAGTTCTTC

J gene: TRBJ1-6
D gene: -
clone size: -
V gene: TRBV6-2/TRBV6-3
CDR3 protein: CASSPDTMAGWASPLHF
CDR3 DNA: TGTGCCAGCAGTCCGGACACTATGGCGGGGTGGGCTTCACCCCTCCACTTT

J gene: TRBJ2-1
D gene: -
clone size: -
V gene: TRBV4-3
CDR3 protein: CASSQVESNEQFF
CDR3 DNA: TGCGCCAGCAGCCAAGTGGAGAGCAATGAGCAGTTCTTC

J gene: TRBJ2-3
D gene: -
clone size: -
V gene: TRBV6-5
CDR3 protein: CASSFFGGRSTDTQYF
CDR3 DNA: TGTGCCAGCAGTTTCTTTGGAGGGCGCAGCACAGATACGCAGTATTTT

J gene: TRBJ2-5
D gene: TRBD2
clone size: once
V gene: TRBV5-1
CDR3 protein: CASSLVASGAPGTQYF
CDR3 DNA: TGCGCCAGCAGCTTGGTGGCTAGCGGGGCCCCCGGGACCCAGTACTTC